A selection of T cell receptor beta chains follows, all from one sample in a study of blood T cell repertoires in COVID-19. Sequenced by immunoSEQ multiplex PCR; TCRdb stores in-frame clones only, minus some. The table includes fewer than 120,000 clones, 60% to 80% detected once. Sequenced sample: peripheral blood. These receptors all stem from a woman aged 80 or over with active or convalescent COVID-19. Both conserved end residues are part of each CDR3. Each record gives: J gene, V gene, D gene, CDR3 DNA, CDR3 protein. A D gene is named only where the DNA matches it firmly.

J gene: TRBJ2-7; V gene: TRBV19; D gene: -; CDR3 DNA: TGTGCCAGTAGTATCAGGACGGGAGCTACCTACGAGCAGTACTTC; CDR3 protein: CASSIRTGATYEQYF
J gene: TRBJ2-3; V gene: TRBV6-2/TRBV6-3; D gene: -; CDR3 DNA: TGTGCCAGCAGTCCGGGCGGCGGGCGTAGGGCAGATACGCAGTATTTT; CDR3 protein: CASSPGGGRRADTQYF
J gene: TRBJ2-1; V gene: TRBV5-1; D gene: TRBD2; CDR3 DNA: TGCGCCAGCAGCTTTAGCGGGAGAGGCAATGAGCAGTTCTTC; CDR3 protein: CASSFSGRGNEQFF
J gene: TRBJ2-3; V gene: TRBV25-1; D gene: TRBD2; CDR3 DNA: TGTGCCAGCAGTGCCCTAGCGGACGACACAGATACGCAGTATTTT; CDR3 protein: CASSALADDTDTQYF
J gene: TRBJ1-2; V gene: TRBV28; D gene: -; CDR3 DNA: TGTGCCAGCAGCCCCTTGGGGGGGGTAGCTGACTATGGCTACACCTTC; CDR3 protein: CASSPLGGVADYGYTF
J gene: TRBJ2-7; V gene: TRBV6-5; D gene: TRBD2; CDR3 DNA: TGTGCCAGCAGTTACTCGACTAGCGGGAGGTACGAGCAGTACTTC; CDR3 protein: CASSYSTSGRYEQYF
J gene: TRBJ2-1; V gene: TRBV7-3; D gene: TRBD2; CDR3 DNA: TGTGCCAGCAGTCGACTAGCGGGACTAACGAATGAGCAGTTCTTC; CDR3 protein: CASSRLAGLTNEQFF
J gene: TRBJ2-1; V gene: TRBV2; D gene: -; CDR3 DNA: TGTGCCAGCAGGGAACAGGGCTATGAGCAGTTCTTC; CDR3 protein: CASREQGYEQFF
J gene: TRBJ2-5; V gene: TRBV18; D gene: -; CDR3 DNA: TGTGCCAGCTCACCGCTCCATTCTAGCCGGGACATGGGAGAGACCCAGTACTTC; CDR3 protein: CASSPLHSSRDMGETQYF
J gene: TRBJ1-2; V gene: TRBV6-2/TRBV6-3; D gene: -; CDR3 DNA: TGTGCCAGCAGTTACTCGGGGCGCTATGGCTACACCTTC; CDR3 protein: CASSYSGRYGYTF
J gene: TRBJ1-4; V gene: TRBV3-1/TRBV3-2; D gene: -; CDR3 DNA: TGTGCCAGCAGCCCCCGAATCGGGAGGCAGGAAAAACTGTTTTTT; CDR3 protein: CASSPRIGRQEKLFF
J gene: TRBJ2-1; V gene: TRBV7-8; D gene: -; CDR3 DNA: TGTGCCAGCAGCGAAGGGAGTGGCTCCTACAATGAGCAGTTCTTC; CDR3 protein: CASSEGSGSYNEQFF
J gene: TRBJ2-1; V gene: TRBV7-8; D gene: TRBD1; CDR3 DNA: TGTGCCAGCAGCCCTATAGGCGGGCGGGGACAGGGGAAAAGTGAGCAGTTCTTC; CDR3 protein: CASSPIGGRGQGKSEQFF
J gene: TRBJ2-1; V gene: TRBV4-3; D gene: TRBD2; CDR3 DNA: TGCGCCAGCAGCCGGGGACTAGCGGGAGTATACAATGAGCAGTTCTTC; CDR3 protein: CASSRGLAGVYNEQFF
J gene: TRBJ2-2; V gene: TRBV6-2/TRBV6-3; D gene: TRBD2; CDR3 DNA: TGTGCCAGCAGTCAACCCGGGACTAGCGGCTACACCGGGGAGCTGTTTTTT; CDR3 protein: CASSQPGTSGYTGELFF
J gene: TRBJ1-1; V gene: TRBV6-5; D gene: TRBD1; CDR3 DNA: TGTGCCAGCAGGGTTGACAGGGAAAGGATCACTGAAGCTTTCTTT; CDR3 protein: CASRVDRERITEAFF